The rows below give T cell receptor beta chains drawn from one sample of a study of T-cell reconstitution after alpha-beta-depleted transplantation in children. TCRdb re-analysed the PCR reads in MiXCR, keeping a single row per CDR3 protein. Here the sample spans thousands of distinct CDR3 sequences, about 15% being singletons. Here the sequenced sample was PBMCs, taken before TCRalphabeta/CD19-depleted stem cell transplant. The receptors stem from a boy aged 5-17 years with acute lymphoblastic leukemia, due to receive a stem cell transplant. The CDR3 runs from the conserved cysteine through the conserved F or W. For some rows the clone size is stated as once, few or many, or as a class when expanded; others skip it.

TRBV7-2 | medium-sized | CASSLSRQGETQYF
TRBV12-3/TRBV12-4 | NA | CASSFRVNTEAFF
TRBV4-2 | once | CASSQAIGRWKETQYF
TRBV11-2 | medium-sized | CASSPTSGGSYEQYF
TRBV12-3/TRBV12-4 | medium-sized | CASSLLAGPLETQYF
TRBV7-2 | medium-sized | CASSLSVSDTQYF
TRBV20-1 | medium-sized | CSAAYSGGSYEQYF
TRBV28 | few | CASRERQGANQPQHF
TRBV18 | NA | CASSPPRKSNEQFF
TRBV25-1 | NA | CASSESGYSYEQYF
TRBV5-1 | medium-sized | CASSKDRAYNEQFF
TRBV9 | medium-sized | CASSVGIGLGSTDTQYF
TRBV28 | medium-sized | CASTLDRGLFGNTIYF
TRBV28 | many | CASSLPDPGSYEQYF
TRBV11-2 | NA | CASSLIDEKLFF
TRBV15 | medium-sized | CATSRVLGAGEQYF
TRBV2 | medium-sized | CASWDPGSYNEQFF
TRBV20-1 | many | CSARGWREGRGGVNEQFF
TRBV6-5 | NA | CASSYRGAQDTQYF
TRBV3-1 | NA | CASTQGIRGRFGNQPQHF
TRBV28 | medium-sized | CASTRGHYNSPLHF
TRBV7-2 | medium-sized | CASRTQGGSVALHF
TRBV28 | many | CASSLLVTLSPLHF
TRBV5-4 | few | CASSSAIGYEQYF